This TCR beta chain was documented in a study of blood T cell repertoires in COVID-19. Study information: In each case, the material was cDNA or gDNA derived from T cells, B-cell-depleted T cells, or PBMCs.

There are 16 residues in the CDR3. CDR1 is KGHSH, CDR2 LQKENI, per germline. V was cut by 0 bases and J by 10 bases, with 16 bases left in between. This table comes from immunoSEQ multiplex PCR, and its TCRdb copy is limited to in-frame clones, with some not included. The sample carries about 51,000 clones, 91% recorded once. The specimen sequenced was peripheral blood. The chain recombines TRBV18 with TRBJ1-6, with a possible D match to TRBD1 (5 bases). The clonotype originates from a man over 45 with acute or convalescent COVID-19. The CDR3 is CASSPPSQGGRSPLHF. As DNA, the CDR3 is TGTGCCAGCTCACCACCGTCCCAGGGCGGAAGATCACCCCTCCACTTT. Full variable domain (remainder filled in from reference TRBV18 and TRBJ1-6): NAGVMQNPRHLVRRRGQEARLRCSPMKGHSHVYWYRQLPEEGLKFMVYLQKENIIDESGMPKERFSAEFPKEGPSILRIQQVVRGDSAAYFCASSPPSQGGRSPLHFGNGTRLTVT.